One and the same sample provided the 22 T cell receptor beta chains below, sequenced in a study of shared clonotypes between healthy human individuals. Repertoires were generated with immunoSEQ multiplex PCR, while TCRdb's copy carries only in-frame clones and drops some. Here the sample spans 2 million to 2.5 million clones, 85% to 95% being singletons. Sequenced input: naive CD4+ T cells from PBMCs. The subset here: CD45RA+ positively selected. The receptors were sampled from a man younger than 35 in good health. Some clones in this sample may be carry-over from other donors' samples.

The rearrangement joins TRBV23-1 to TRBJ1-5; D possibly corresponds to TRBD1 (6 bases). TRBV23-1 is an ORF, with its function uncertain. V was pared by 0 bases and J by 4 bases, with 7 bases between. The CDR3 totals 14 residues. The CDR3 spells CASSQSRGNQPQHF. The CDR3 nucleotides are TGCGCCAGCAGTCAATCTAGGGGGAATCAGCCCCAGCATTTT.

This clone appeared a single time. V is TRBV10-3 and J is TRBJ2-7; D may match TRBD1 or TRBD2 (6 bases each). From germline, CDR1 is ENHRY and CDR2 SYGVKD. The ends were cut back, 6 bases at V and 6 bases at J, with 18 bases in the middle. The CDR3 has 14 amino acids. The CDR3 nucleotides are TGTGCCATCAGGGGGGGACATACCTACGGCGAGCAGTACTTC. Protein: CAIRGGHTYGEQYF.

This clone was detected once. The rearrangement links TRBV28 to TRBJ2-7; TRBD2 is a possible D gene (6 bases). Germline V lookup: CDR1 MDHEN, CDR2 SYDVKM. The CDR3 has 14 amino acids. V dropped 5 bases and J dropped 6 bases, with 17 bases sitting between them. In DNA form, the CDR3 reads TGTGCCAGCAGTCCCGGAGGGTCCCGTCTCGAGCAGTACTTC. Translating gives CASSPGGSRLEQYF. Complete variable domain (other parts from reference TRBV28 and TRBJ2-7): DVKVTQSSRYLVKRTGEKVFLECVQDMDHENMFWYRQDPGLGLRLIYFSYDVKMKEKGDIPEGYSVSREKKERFSLILESASTNQTSMYLCASSPGGSRLEQYFGPGTRLTVT.

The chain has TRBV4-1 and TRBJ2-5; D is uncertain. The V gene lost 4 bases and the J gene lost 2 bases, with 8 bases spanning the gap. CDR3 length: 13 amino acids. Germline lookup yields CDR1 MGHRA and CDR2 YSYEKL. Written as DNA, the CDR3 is TGCGCCAGCAGCCCCGGGCCTCAAGAGACCCAGTACTTC. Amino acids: CASSPGPQETQYF.

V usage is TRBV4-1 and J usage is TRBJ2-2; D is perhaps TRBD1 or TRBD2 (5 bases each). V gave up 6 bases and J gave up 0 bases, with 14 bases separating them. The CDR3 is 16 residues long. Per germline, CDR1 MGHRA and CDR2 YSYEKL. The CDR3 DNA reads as TGCGCCAGCAGTTTCCGGGACGGGGCGAACACCGGGGAGCTGTTTTTT. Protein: CASSFRDGANTGELFF.

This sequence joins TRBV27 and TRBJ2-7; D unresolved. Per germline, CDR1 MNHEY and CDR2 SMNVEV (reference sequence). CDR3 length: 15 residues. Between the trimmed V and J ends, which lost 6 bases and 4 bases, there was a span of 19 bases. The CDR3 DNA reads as TGTGCCAGCAGGACCCCGTCCCGACCGCCTTACGAGCAGTACTTC. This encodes CASRTPSRPPYEQYF.

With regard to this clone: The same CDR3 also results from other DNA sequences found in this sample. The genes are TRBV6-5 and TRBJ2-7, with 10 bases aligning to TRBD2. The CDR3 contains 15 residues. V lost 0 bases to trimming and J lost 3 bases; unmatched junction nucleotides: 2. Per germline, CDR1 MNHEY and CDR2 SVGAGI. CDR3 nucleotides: TGTGCCAGCAGTTACTCCCGACTAGCGGGCTACGAGCAGTACTTC. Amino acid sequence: CASSYSRLAGYEQYF.

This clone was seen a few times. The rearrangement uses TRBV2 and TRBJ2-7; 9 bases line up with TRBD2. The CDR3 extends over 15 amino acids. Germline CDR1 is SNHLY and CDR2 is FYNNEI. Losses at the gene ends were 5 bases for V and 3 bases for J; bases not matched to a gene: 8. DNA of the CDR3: TGTGCCAGCAGTCCCCGAAGACTAGCGGTCTACGAGCAGTACTTC. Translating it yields CASSPRRLAVYEQYF.

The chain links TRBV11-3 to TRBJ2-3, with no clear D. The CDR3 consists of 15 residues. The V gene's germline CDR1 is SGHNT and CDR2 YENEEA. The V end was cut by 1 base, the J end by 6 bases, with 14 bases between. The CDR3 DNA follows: TGTGCCAGCAGCTTAGGGTCGGGTAAGGTGGATACGCAGTATTTT. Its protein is CASSLGSGKVDTQYF.

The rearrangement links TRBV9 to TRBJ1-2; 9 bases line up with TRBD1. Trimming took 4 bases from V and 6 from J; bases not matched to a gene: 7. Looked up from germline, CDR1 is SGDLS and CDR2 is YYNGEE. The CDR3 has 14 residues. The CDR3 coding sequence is TGTGCCAGCAGCTCAAAACAGGGGGCGGATGGCTACACCTTC. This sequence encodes CASSSKQGADGYTF. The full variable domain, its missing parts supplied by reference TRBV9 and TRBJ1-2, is DSGVTQTPKHLITATGQRVTLRCSPRSGDLSVYWYQQSLDQGLQFLIQYYNGEERAKGNILERFSAQQFPDLHSELNLSSLELGDSALYFCASSSKQGADGYTFGSGTRLTVV.

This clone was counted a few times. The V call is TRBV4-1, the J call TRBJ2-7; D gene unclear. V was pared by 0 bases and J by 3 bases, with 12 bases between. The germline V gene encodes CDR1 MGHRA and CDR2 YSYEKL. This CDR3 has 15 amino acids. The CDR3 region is CASSQDPGKIYEQYF. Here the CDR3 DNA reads TGCGCCAGCAGCCAAGATCCCGGCAAAATCTACGAGCAGTACTTC.

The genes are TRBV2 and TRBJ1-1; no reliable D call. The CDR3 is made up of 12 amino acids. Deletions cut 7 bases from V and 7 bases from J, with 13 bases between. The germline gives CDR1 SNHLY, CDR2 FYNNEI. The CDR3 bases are TGTGCCAGCACTCGGGTTATCCGTGAAGCTTTCTTT. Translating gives CASTRVIREAFF.

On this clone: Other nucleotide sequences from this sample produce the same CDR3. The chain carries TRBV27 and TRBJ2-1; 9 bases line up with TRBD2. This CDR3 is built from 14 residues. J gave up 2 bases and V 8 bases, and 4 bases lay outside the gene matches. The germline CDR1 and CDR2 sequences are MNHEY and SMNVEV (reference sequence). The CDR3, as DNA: TGTGCCAGCTCCGCTAGCGGGGCCTACAATGAGCAGTTCTTC. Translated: CASSASGAYNEQFF.

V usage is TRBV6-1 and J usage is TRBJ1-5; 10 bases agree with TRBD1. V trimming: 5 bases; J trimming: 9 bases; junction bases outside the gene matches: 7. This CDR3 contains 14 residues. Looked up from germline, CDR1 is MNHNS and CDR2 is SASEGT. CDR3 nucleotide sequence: TGTGCCAGCAGTCCACCGGGACAGGGGCCGCCCCAGCATTTT. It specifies CASSPPGQGPPQHF.

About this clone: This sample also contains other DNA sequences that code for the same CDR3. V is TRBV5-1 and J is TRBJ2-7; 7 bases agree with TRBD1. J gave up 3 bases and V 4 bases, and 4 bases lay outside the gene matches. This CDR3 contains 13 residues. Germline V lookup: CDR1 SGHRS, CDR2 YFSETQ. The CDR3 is CASSLTGVYEQYF. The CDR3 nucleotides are TGCGCCAGCAGCCTCACAGGGGTCTACGAGCAGTACTTC.

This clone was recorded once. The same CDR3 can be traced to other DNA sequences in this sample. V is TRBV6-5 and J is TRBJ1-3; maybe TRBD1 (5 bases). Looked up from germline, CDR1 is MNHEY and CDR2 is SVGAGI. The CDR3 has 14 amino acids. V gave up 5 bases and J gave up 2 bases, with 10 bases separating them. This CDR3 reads CASSDRQPGNTIYF. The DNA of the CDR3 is TGTGCCAGCAGTGACCGACAGCCTGGAAACACCATATATTTT.

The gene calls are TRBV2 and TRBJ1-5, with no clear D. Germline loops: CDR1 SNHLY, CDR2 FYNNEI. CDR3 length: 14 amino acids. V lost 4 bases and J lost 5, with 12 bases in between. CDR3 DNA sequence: TGTGCCAGCAGTGTTTCCCCCACCGATCAGCCCCAGCATTTT. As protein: CASSVSPTDQPQHF.

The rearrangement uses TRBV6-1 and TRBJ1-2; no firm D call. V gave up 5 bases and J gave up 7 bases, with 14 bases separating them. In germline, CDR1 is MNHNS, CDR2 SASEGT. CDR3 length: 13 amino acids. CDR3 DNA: TGTGCCAGCAGTCCCGCGGGGTCGGGTGGCTACACCTTC. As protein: CASSPAGSGGYTF.

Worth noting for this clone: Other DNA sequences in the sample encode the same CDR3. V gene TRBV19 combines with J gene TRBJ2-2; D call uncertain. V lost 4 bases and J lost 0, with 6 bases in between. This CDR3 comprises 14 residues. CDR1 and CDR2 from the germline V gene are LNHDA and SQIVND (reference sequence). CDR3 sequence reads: CASSTAANTGELFF. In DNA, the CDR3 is TGTGCCAGTAGTACGGCGGCGAACACCGGGGAGCTGTTTTTT.

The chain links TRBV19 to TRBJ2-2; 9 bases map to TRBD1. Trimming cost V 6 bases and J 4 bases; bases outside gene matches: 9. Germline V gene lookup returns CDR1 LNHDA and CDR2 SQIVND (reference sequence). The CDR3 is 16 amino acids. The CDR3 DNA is TGTGCCAGTAGCCTCCGGGACAGGGCCCTCACCGGGGAGCTGTTTTTT. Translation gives CASSLRDRALTGELFF.

The CDR3 reads CASSLLRGGGELFF. In DNA, the CDR3 is TGCGCCAGCAGCTTGCTCAGGGGTGGCGGGGAGCTGTTTTTT. The rearrangement uses TRBV5-1 and TRBJ2-2; tentative D call: TRBD1 (6 bases). The V gene lost 1 base and the J gene lost 7 bases, with 11 bases spanning the gap. This CDR3 has 14 residues. Germline V CDR1 and CDR2: SGHRS, YFSETQ.

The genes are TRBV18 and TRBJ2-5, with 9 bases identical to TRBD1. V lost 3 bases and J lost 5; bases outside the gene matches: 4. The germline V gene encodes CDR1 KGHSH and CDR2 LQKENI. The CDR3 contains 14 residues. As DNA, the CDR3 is TGTGCCAGCTCACCGGACAGGGGTTCGGAGACCCAGTACTTC. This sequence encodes CASSPDRGSETQYF.